A single sample is the source of the 26 T cell receptor beta chains below, sequenced in a study of blood T cells in healthy people across ages. Alongside a J-beta primer mix, a sample-barcoded 5' primer served in a second PCR lasting about 7 to 12 cycles. TCRdb independently ran MiXCR on the 5' RACE reads; one entry per CDR3 protein. The sample holds roughly 860,000 distinct CDR3 sequences; roughly 60% are singletons and the top ten take 28%. The sample consisted of blood. The source of these receptors is a man between 25 and 39 years old in good health.

This clonotype has a handful of counts. The V gene is TRBV4-2, the J gene TRBJ1-5, with 8 bases matching TRBD1. The V gene's germline CDR1 is LGHNA and CDR2 YNFKEQ. This CDR3 is built from 16 residues. Trimming cost V 4 bases and J 3 bases; bases outside gene matches: 8. CDR3 protein: CASSPGPDRVNQPQHF. In DNA, the CDR3 is TGTGCCAGCAGCCCAGGCCCGGACAGGGTCAATCAGCCCCAGCATTTT.

This sequence joins TRBV12-3 or TRBV12-4 and TRBJ2-7; tentatively, D is TRBD1 or TRBD2 (5 bases each). The CDR3 totals 15 residues. With 6 bases removed from V and 3 bases from J, the gap between germline ends came to 18 bases. The CDR3 sequence: CASRAARGNFYEQYF. CDR3 nucleotides: TGTGCCAGCAGGGCTGCGAGGGGCAATTTCTACGAGCAGTACTTC.

This chain connects TRBV29-1 to TRBJ1-5; TRBD1 agrees at 8 bases. Germline V gene lookup returns CDR1 SQVTM and CDR2 ANQGSEA. CDR3 size: 13 residues. Trimming at V came to 6 bases and at J to 6 bases, leaving 7 bases not matched to a gene. CDR3: CSVRTGLGQPQHF. Written as DNA, the CDR3 is TGCAGCGTCCGGACAGGGCTGGGTCAGCCCCAGCATTTT.

The chain combines TRBV19 with TRBJ2-3, with 8 nucleotides matching TRBD1. The ends lost 7 bases at V and 2 bases at J; junction bases unmatched: 5. The CDR3 covers 14 residues. Germline CDR1 and CDR2: LNHDA and SQIVND (reference sequence). This CDR3 is CASNRQGATDTQYF. CDR3 nucleotide sequence: TGTGCCAGTAACCGGCAGGGGGCCACAGATACGCAGTATTTT.

The rearrangement joins TRBV10-3 to TRBJ2-2, with 8 bases fitting TRBD2. This CDR3 region has 15 residues. The junction had 3 bases not matched to a gene; V was cut back by 5 bases and J by 1 base. Germline V CDR1 and CDR2: ENHRY, SYGVKD. The CDR3 protein is CAISFSGGNTGELFF. In DNA, the CDR3 is TGTGCCATCAGTTTCAGCGGGGGGAACACCGGGGAGCTGTTTTTT.

The chain joins TRBV4-1 to TRBJ2-3, with TRBD1 matching 9 bases. J was trimmed by 5 bases and V by 5 bases; bases with no gene match: 2. Germline CDR1 MGHRA, CDR2 YSYEKL. CDR3 size: 13 residues. The CDR3 nucleotides are TGCGCCAGCAGCGCGGACAGGGGAGATACGCAGTATTTT. This sequence encodes CASSADRGDTQYF.

This chain connects TRBV4-3 to TRBJ1-6; 8 nucleotides agree with TRBD1. Germline CDR1 is LGHNA and CDR2 is YSLEER. V dropped 2 bases and J dropped 9; count of bases not matched to a gene: 9. The CDR3 totals 16 residues. CDR3 DNA: TGCGCCAGCAGCCAACGAACCCAGGGGGCAGGTTCACCCCTCCACTTT. As protein: CASSQRTQGAGSPLHF.

This rearrangement joins TRBV10-3 to TRBJ2-3, with TRBD1 as a possible D gene (5 bases). Germline CDR1 reads ENHRY; CDR2 reads SYGVKD. The CDR3 length is 14 residues. The ends were cut back, 10 bases at V and 2 bases at J, with 16 bases in the middle. The CDR3 region is CATTTGNPTDTQYF. Here the CDR3 DNA reads TGTGCCACCACTACAGGAAACCCCACAGATACGCAGTATTTT.

This clonotype appeared a few times. V gene TRBV6-5 combines with J gene TRBJ2-7; 7 bases fit TRBD2. Matching the DNA end better, TRBJ2-5 makes the J call doubtful. CDR3 length: 14 amino acids. The germline gives CDR1 MNHEY, CDR2 SVGAGI. For the CDR3, the DNA is TGTGCCAGCAGTTACATTAGCGGGTCAGAGACCCAGTACTTC. Its translation is CASSYISGSETQYF.

Details on this clonotype: Its ends do not fully match the called genes, so a read error is possible. This chain links TRBV7-9 with TRBJ2-5; D might be TRBD1 (5 bases). CDR1 and CDR2 from the germline V gene are SEHNR and FQNEAQ (reference sequence). There are 12 residues in the CDR3. This CDR3 reads CASSSIRGAQYF. The CDR3 DNA reads as TGTGCCAGTAGCTCGATTAGGGGTGCCCAGTACTTC.

The chain carries TRBV30 and TRBJ1-1, with D maybe TRBD1 (6 bases). The V end lost 4 bases, the J end lost 11 bases, and 20 bases lay between the germline ends. This CDR3 region has 13 residues. From germline, CDR1 is GTSNPN and CDR2 SVGIG (reference sequence). The CDR3: CAWTRLGGATAFF. For the CDR3, the DNA is TGTGCCTGGACTAGGTTGGGGGGGGCGACGGCTTTCTTT.

The chain carries TRBV29-1 and TRBJ2-2, with TRBD2 matching 12 bases. The junction had 2 bases not matched to a gene; V was cut back by 4 bases and J by 5 bases. The CDR3 is 14 residues long. Germline CDR1 reads SQVTM; CDR2 reads ANQGSEA. CDR3 sequence reads: CSVGTSGATGELFF. Here the CDR3 DNA reads TGCAGCGTTGGGACTAGCGGGGCTACCGGGGAGCTGTTTTTT.

The J gene is TRBJ2-1, the V gene TRBV25-1; D might be TRBD2 (5 bases). The germline gives CDR1 MGHDK, CDR2 SYGVNS. The V and J ends lost 0 bases and 6 bases respectively, with 6 bases between them. This CDR3 is built from 13 residues. CDR3 bases: TGTGCCAGCAGTGAATATAGCGCCAATGAGCAGTTCTTC. As protein: CASSEYSANEQFF. Combining the CDR3 with reference TRBV25-1 and TRBJ2-1 gives the whole variable domain EADIYQTPRYLVIGTGKKITLECSQTMGHDKMYWYQQDPGMELHLIHYSYGVNSTEKGDLSSESTVSRIRTEHFPLTLESARPSHTSQYLCASSEYSANEQFFGPGTRLTVL.

CDR3 DNA sequence: TGTGCCAGCAGCTTGGTAATGGGACAGGGAATAAGGACCTACAATGAGCAGTTCTTC. Translating it yields CASSLVMGQGIRTYNEQFF. This sequence joins TRBV5-6 and TRBJ2-1, with 9 bases fitting TRBD1. J lost 2 bases, V lost 0 bases, and 12 bases had no gene match. The CDR3 extends over 19 amino acids. The V gene's germline CDR1 is SGHDT and CDR2 YYEEEE.

The chain is built from TRBV11-3 and TRBJ2-1; a weak D match, TRBD1 (5 bases). This CDR3 has 17 amino acids. V was trimmed by 1 base and J by 0 bases, leaving 13 bases between them. From germline, CDR1 is SGHNT and CDR2 YENEEA. DNA of the CDR3: TGTGCCAGCAGCTTAGGGTACAGGAGAAGCTCCTACAATGAGCAGTTCTTC. Translated, it gives CASSLGYRRSSYNEQFF.

The rearrangement links TRBV29-1 to TRBJ2-5; D might be TRBD1 (7 bases). CDR3 length: 14 residues. The germline gives CDR1 SQVTM, CDR2 ANQGSEA. V was trimmed by 5 bases and J by 0 bases, leaving 13 bases between them. CDR3 DNA: TGCAGCGTTCGGGCAGGGGGGAACCAAGAGACCCAGTACTTC. Translation gives CSVRAGGNQETQYF. Filled out from reference TRBV29-1 and TRBJ2-5, the complete variable domain reads SAVISQKPSRDICQRGTSLTIQCQVDSQVTMMFWYRQQPGQSLTLIATANQGSEATYESGFVIDKFPISRPNLTFSTLTVSNMSPEDSSIYLCSVRAGGNQETQYFGPGTRLLVL.

This sequence joins TRBV20-1 and TRBJ2-1; D possibly corresponds to TRBD2 (5 bases). The CDR3 is 17 amino acids. Deletions cut 2 bases from V and 0 bases from J, with 17 bases between. Germline CDR1 DFQATT, CDR2 SNEGSKA (reference sequence). The CDR3 nucleotides read TGCAGTGCTAGACTCCCGCCCGGGATGAGCTCCTACAATGAGCAGTTCTTC. Translating it yields CSARLPPGMSSYNEQFF.

This clonotype appeared many times. The chain carries TRBV3-1 and TRBJ1-6; maybe TRBD1 (6 bases). The V end lost 4 bases, the J end lost 8 bases, and 12 bases lay between the germline ends. CDR3 length: 14 amino acids. Per germline, CDR1 LGHDT and CDR2 YNNKEL (reference sequence). Here the CDR3 DNA reads TGTGCCAGCAGCCCCCGGGACACAGATTCACCCCTCCACTTT. This gives the protein CASSPRDTDSPLHF. Full variable domain (missing parts from reference TRBV3-1 and TRBJ1-6): DTAVSQTPKYLVTQMGNDKSIKCEQNLGHDTMYWYKQDSKKFLKIMFSYNNKELIINETVPNRFSPKSPDKAHLNLHINSLELGDSAVYFCASSPRDTDSPLHFGNGTRLTVT.

About this clonotype itself: A read error may explain this, as a much larger clone is one base away. The V call is TRBV5-5, the J call TRBJ1-5; D gene unclear. Germline V gives CDR1 SGHKS, CDR2 YYEKEE (reference sequence). The V end was cut by 3 bases, the J end by 3 bases, with 7 bases between. The CDR3 runs to 13 residues. The CDR3 protein is CASSWAANQPQHF. The CDR3 coding sequence is TGTGCCAGCAGCTGGGCGGCCAATCAGCCCCAGCATTTT.

The rearrangement uses TRBV27 and TRBJ2-3; weak D call: TRBD1 (5 bases). The CDR3 runs 14 residues. Looked up from germline, CDR1 is MNHEY and CDR2 is SMNVEV (reference sequence). Trimming cost V 0 bases and J 7 bases, with 11 bases left between them. The CDR3 sequence is CASSLSKGSNTQYF. The CDR3 DNA reads as TGTGCCAGCAGTTTATCGAAGGGGTCTAATACGCAGTATTTT.

The rearrangement links TRBV2 to TRBJ1-3; the D is unclear. Per germline, CDR1 SNHLY and CDR2 FYNNEI. The CDR3 length is 14 residues. Deletions cut 7 bases from V and 0 bases from J, with 10 bases between. In DNA, the CDR3 is TGTGCCAGCACTGAGGGTTACTCTGGAAACACCATATATTTT. Its protein is CASTEGYSGNTIYF. Full variable domain (remainder filled in from reference TRBV2 and TRBJ1-3): EPEVTQTPSHQVTQMGQEVILRCVPISNHLYFYWYRQILGQKVEFLVSFYNNEISEKSEIFDDQFSVERPDGSNFTLKIRSTKLEDSAMYFCASTEGYSGNTIYFGEGSWLTVV.

The chain uses TRBV6-2 or TRBV6-3 and TRBJ2-7, with D possibly being TRBD1 (7 bases). The length of the CDR3 is 14 residues. The germline V and J ends were trimmed by 5 bases and 6 bases, with 17 bases remaining between them. CDR1 and CDR2 from the germline V gene are MNHEY and SVGEGT. The CDR3 sequence: CASSNDREALEQYF. The CDR3 DNA reads TGTGCCAGCAGTAACGACAGGGAGGCGCTCGAGCAGTACTTC.

Comment on this clonotype: A junction boundary mismatches the germline segment, possibly from a read error. The chain uses TRBV28 and TRBJ2-4; no definite D call. The end of the DNA is better explained by TRBJ2-7, so the J call may be wrong. Germline CDR1 reads MDHEN; CDR2 reads SYDVKM. The CDR3 spans 15 residues. The DNA of the CDR3 is TGTGCCGGCAGGCCCAGGTTTTTAATGGCCGACGAGCAGTACTTC. It is translated as CAGRPRFLMADEQYF.

The chain joins TRBV29-1 to TRBJ2-3, with D maybe TRBD1 (6 bases). Trimming pared 7 bases from V and 3 bases from J, leaving 11 bases between. In germline, CDR1 is SQVTM, CDR2 ANQGSEA. CDR3 size: 12 residues. CDR3: CSDLTGTDTQYF. In nucleotides, the CDR3 is TGCAGCGACCTGACAGGTACAGATACGCAGTATTTT.

In this sample, this clonotype turned up a few times. This chain joins TRBV11-3 and TRBJ1-1, with D possibly being TRBD1 (6 bases). The germline V and J ends were trimmed by 0 bases and 0 bases, with 17 bases remaining between them. The CDR3 consists of 18 residues. Germline-derived CDR1 and CDR2 are SGHNT and YENEEA. The CDR3 loop is CASSLEVDRFDMNTEAFF. CDR3 bases: TGTGCCAGCAGCTTAGAAGTCGACAGGTTCGACATGAACACTGAAGCTTTCTTT.

This clonotype appeared many times. The chain joins TRBV27 to TRBJ1-2; 7 bases agree with TRBD1. V gave up 4 bases and J gave up 5 bases; unmatched junction bases: 1. The germline V gene encodes CDR1 MNHEY and CDR2 SMNVEV (reference sequence). The CDR3 has 12 residues. The CDR3 region is CASSSTGYGYTF. The CDR3 DNA follows: TGTGCCAGCAGTTCGACAGGGTATGGCTACACCTTC.